This T cell receptor (beta chain) derives from a study of blood T cells in healthy people across ages. Notes on the study in general: Older age went with lower TCR beta diversity per million T cells, in a roughly linear way.

This clonotype appeared a few times. The antigen remains undetermined. Through a sample-barcoded 5' primer and a J-beta primer mix, a second PCR was run for roughly 6 to 11 cycles. Each cDNA molecule was tagged by a template-switch adaptor with 12 random nucleotides. TCRdb analysed the 5' RACE reads with MiXCR anew, one entry per CDR3 protein. The repertoire consists of 1,800,000 or so distinct CDR3 sequences, with more than 35% occurring once and the leading ten covering roughly 23%. The sequencing sample was made of blood. The sequence derives from a human donor in good health.

Here the CDR3 DNA reads TGTGCCAGCAGCTTGTTCTGGATAGCCCACGAGCAGTACTTC. Its protein is CASSLFWIAHEQYF. This chain uses TRBV7-2 with TRBJ2-7; D is ambiguous. Trimming took 3 bases from V and 5 from J, leaving 14 bases between them. This CDR3 region has 14 residues. Germline V gives CDR1 SGHTA, CDR2 FQGNSA. Based on the CDR3 plus reference TRBV7-2 and TRBJ2-7, the full variable domain is GAGVSQSPSNKVTEKGKDVELRCDPISGHTALYWYRQSLGQGLEFLIYFQGNSAPDKSGLPSDRFSAERTGGSVSTLTIQRTQQEDSAVYLCASSLFWIAHEQYFGPGTRLTVT.